This entry concerns a single TCR beta chain. TCRdb's table, derived via immunoSEQ multiplex PCR, lists solely in-frame clones and lacks some. The table has 110,000 to 150,000 clones, approximately 84% seen once. The germline gives CDR1 LNHDA, CDR2 SQIVND (reference sequence). The CDR3 contains 15 residues. Trimming shortened V by 6 bases and J by 1 base, and 13 bases separated the two germline ends. This entry comes from a study of blood T cell repertoires in COVID-19. Study-level background: T cells, B-cell-depleted T cells, or PBMCs provided the cDNA or gDNA that served as material.

Sequencing was carried out using peripheral blood. The chain joins TRBV19 to TRBJ1-5; D gene ambiguous. The sequence was collected from a human donor in a cohort sampled during active COVID-19. The CDR3: CASSLARGSNQPQHF. CDR3 DNA sequence: TGTGCCAGTAGCCTCGCTAGAGGGAGCAATCAGCCCCAGCATTTT.